This T cell receptor (beta chain) was found in a study of cytotoxic CD8 clonotypes in ibrutinib-treated CLL. General observations from the study: The times at which samples were taken varied between sustained-remission and progressing patients.

In the case of this clone: Its antigen is currently unknown.

V trimming: 6 bases; J trimming: 7 bases; junction bases outside the gene matches: 5. There are 13 residues in the CDR3. CDR1 and CDR2 from the germline V gene are SNHLY and FYNNEI. Profiled with immunoSEQ multiplex PCR; TCRdb holds only in-frame clones, not every one. The table lists 150,000 to 200,000 clones, around nine tenths of them singletons. V usage is TRBV2 and J usage is TRBJ2-4; 8 bases agree with TRBD1. This specimen was PBMCs, taken at disease progression, from a patient treated with ibrutinib. The clonotype originates from a human donor with chronic lymphocytic leukemia. The chain's CDR3 is CASSVDRENIQYF. CDR3 nucleotide sequence: TGTGCCAGCAGCGTGGACAGGGAGAACATTCAGTACTTC.